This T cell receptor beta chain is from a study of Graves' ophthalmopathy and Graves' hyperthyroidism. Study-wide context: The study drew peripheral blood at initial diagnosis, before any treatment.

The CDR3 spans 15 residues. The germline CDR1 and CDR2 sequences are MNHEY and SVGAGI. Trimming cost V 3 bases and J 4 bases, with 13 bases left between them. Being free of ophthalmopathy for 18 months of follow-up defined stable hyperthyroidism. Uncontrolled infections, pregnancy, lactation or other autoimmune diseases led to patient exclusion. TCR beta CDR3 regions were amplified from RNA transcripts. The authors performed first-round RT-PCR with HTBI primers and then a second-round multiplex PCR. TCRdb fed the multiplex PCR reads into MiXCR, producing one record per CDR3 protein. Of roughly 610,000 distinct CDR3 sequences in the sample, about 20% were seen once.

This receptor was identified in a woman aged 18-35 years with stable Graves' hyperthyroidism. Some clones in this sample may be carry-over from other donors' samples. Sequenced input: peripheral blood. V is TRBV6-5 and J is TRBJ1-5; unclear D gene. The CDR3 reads CASSYRAPGNQPQHF. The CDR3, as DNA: TGTGCCAGCAGTTATAGGGCACCGGGGAATCAGCCCCAGCATTTT.